This T cell receptor (beta chain) was observed in a study of blood T cells in healthy people across ages. With 7 bases removed from V and 8 bases from J, the gap between germline ends came to 9 bases. The CDR3 consists of 12 residues. Germline values: CDR1 SEHNR, CDR2 FQNEAQ (reference sequence). A second PCR, run for roughly 7 to 12 cycles, used a sample-barcoded 5' primer plus a J-beta primer mix. Using its own MiXCR run on the 5' RACE reads, TCRdb lists one record per CDR3 protein. The sample comprises 800,000 to 1,300,000 distinct CDR3 sequences, 25% of which are singletons, and approximately 0.75% rests with the top ten. The data were also submitted as part of a second study, on T cells of mothers and their children.

The clonotype comes from a girl under 10 years old in good health. This chain links TRBV7-9 with TRBJ1-6; no clear D. Sequencing input: blood. The CDR3 bases are TGTGCCAGCATGGAGGGAGATTCACCCCTCCACTTT. It codes for CASMEGDSPLHF.